Following are 24 T cell receptor beta chains from one sample sequenced in a study of shared T cell receptors in the human thymus. The table came from immunoSEQ multiplex PCR; TCRdb's copy has only in-frame clones and leaves some out. The sample contains about 660,000 clones, 85% to 90% of which appear only once. Separately, the same data were catalogued under a study of human thymus T cells.

The sequenced sample was thymocytes. Every receptor here comes from a boy in the first two years of life with a congenital heart defect.

This chain connects TRBV5-4 to TRBJ2-2; D might be TRBD2 (5 bases). Germline assignment: CDR1 SGHNT and CDR2 YYREEE (reference sequence). V was cut by 3 bases and J by 5 bases, with 20 bases left in between. This CDR3 is built from 17 residues. The DNA of the CDR3 is TGTGCCAGCAGCTCCCGGGAATTCGAACCGAGGACCGGGGAGCTGTTTTTT. This gives the protein CASSSREFEPRTGELFF.

The J gene is TRBJ1-3, the V gene TRBV4-1; unclear D gene. The V and J ends lost 0 bases and 1 base respectively, with 10 bases between them. Germline-derived CDR1 and CDR2 are MGHRA and YSYEKL. The CDR3 runs to 16 residues. Here the CDR3 reads CASSQETLSSGNTIYF. CDR3 coding DNA: TGCGCCAGCAGCCAAGAAACGCTATCTTCTGGAAACACCATATATTTT.

The chain employs TRBV29-1 and TRBJ2-1; unclear D gene. The V end was cut by 2 bases, the J end by 4 bases, with 6 bases between. The length of the CDR3 is 12 residues. The germline gives CDR1 SQVTM, CDR2 ANQGSEA. CDR3 in DNA: TGCAGCGTTGAAATCAGTTACAATGAGCAGTTCTTC. Amino acid sequence: CSVEISYNEQFF.

This rearrangement joins TRBV4-3 to TRBJ2-3; 8 positions agree with TRBD2. The trim removed 1 base at V and 4 bases at J, leaving 7 bases unmatched. Germline lookup yields CDR1 LGHNA and CDR2 YSLEER. This CDR3 contains 16 residues. The CDR3, as DNA: TGCGCCAGCAGCCAAGGGCCAGCGGGAGTCCCAGATACGCAGTATTTT. Translating gives CASSQGPAGVPDTQYF.

The chain joins TRBV27 to TRBJ2-7; 7 bases are a match to TRBD1. CDR1 is MNHEY, CDR2 SMNVEV, per germline (reference sequence). Trimming cost V 5 bases and J 3 bases; bases outside gene matches: 4. The CDR3 is 13 residues long. The CDR3 nucleotides read TGTGCCAGCAGTAACACAGGGGACTACGAGCAGTACTTC. This sequence encodes CASSNTGDYEQYF.

The rearrangement joins TRBV29-1 to TRBJ2-7; the match to TRBD2 covers 12 bases. This CDR3 comprises 17 residues. The trim removed 4 bases at V and 4 bases at J, leaving 14 bases unmatched. Germline V lookup: CDR1 SQVTM, CDR2 ANQGSEA. CDR3 sequence reads: CSVVPLAGGPREYEQYF. The CDR3 region has the DNA TGCAGCGTTGTTCCCCTAGCGGGAGGGCCAAGGGAATACGAGCAGTACTTC.

The sample holds a few counts of this clone. This rearrangement joins TRBV2 to TRBJ1-4; D perhaps matches TRBD1 (5 bases). This CDR3 spans 15 amino acids. V was trimmed by 6 bases and J by 4 bases, leaving 15 bases between them. The germline V gene encodes CDR1 SNHLY and CDR2 FYNNEI. Written as DNA, the CDR3 is TGTGCCAGCAGCCCTCCCGGGGGGTGTAATGAAAAACTGTTTTTT. Its translation is CASSPPGGCNEKLFF.

CDR3 DNA: TGTGCCTGGAGTGTACTCCTGGGGGGCTATGGCTACACCTTC. Protein product: CAWSVLLGGYGYTF. The chain has TRBV30 and TRBJ1-2; D might be TRBD1 (5 bases). Deletions cut 0 bases from V and 4 bases from J, with 12 bases between. The CDR3 runs 14 residues. Looked up from germline, CDR1 is GTSNPN and CDR2 is SVGIG (reference sequence). Complete variable domain (other parts from reference TRBV30 and TRBJ1-2): SQTIHQWPATLVQPVGSPLSLECTVEGTSNPNLYWYRQAAGRGLQLLFYSVGIGQISSEVPQNLSASRPQDRQFILSSKKLLLSDSGFYLCAWSVLLGGYGYTFGSGTRLTVV.

This clone has a single count. The V gene is TRBV9, the J gene TRBJ2-2; TRBD1 agrees at 8 bases. Germline V gives CDR1 SGDLS, CDR2 YYNGEE. The CDR3 is 16 residues long. With V trimmed by 3 bases and J by 7 bases, 11 bases remained unmatched. The CDR3 DNA reads TGTGCCAGCAGCGCACTAGAGGCAGGGGGCCACGGGGAGCTGTTTTTT. Translating gives CASSALEAGGHGELFF.

This sequence joins TRBV27 and TRBJ2-2; 13 nucleotides match TRBD2. The CDR3 covers 18 residues. Germline CDR1 is MNHEY and CDR2 is SMNVEV (reference sequence). J gave up 7 bases and V 7 bases, and 15 bases lay outside the gene matches. The CDR3 coding sequence is TGTGCCAGCAATAGGAGGTACCCGACTAGCGGGAGGTTCGGGGAGCTGTTTTTT. Its translation is CASNRRYPTSGRFGELFF.

This chain uses TRBV6-5 with TRBJ2-2; possibly TRBD2 for D (6 bases). Trimming removed 1 base from V and 4 bases from J, with 13 bases in between. This CDR3 is 16 amino acids long. The germline CDR1 and CDR2 sequences are MNHEY and SVGAGI. The CDR3 DNA sequence: TGTGCCAGCAGTTACTTGGCGGGACGGCGCACCGGGGAGCTGTTTTTT. Amino acids: CASSYLAGRRTGELFF.

The chain is built from TRBV6-1 and TRBJ1-5, with a tentative D call TRBD1 (6 bases). V lost 5 bases and J 7 bases, leaving 18 bases between the germline ends. This CDR3 comprises 15 residues. Per the germline V gene, CDR1 is MNHNS and CDR2 is SASEGT. Here the CDR3 DNA reads TGTGCCAGCAGTCCCCGCCAAGGGCAGGGGCAGCCCCAGCATTTT. Residues: CASSPRQGQGQPQHF.

This chain uses TRBV4-3 with TRBJ2-7, with 12 bases matching TRBD2. Looked up from germline, CDR1 is LGHNA and CDR2 is YSLEER. V gave up 4 bases and J gave up 0 bases; unmatched junction bases: 10. The CDR3 totals 18 residues. The CDR3 bases are TGCGCCAGCAGCCCGAATTCTCTAGCGGGAGGGCGCTCCTACGAGCAGTACTTC. Protein product: CASSPNSLAGGRSYEQYF.

The table lists this clone with a few counts. The rearrangement uses TRBV7-2 and TRBJ2-3; the match to TRBD1 covers 10 bases. The CDR3 is made up of 18 amino acids. In germline, CDR1 is SGHTA, CDR2 FQGNSA. V lost 5 bases, J lost 1 base, and 12 bases stayed unmatched. CDR3 in amino acids: CASSRGQGPLPRTDTQYF. The CDR3, as DNA: TGTGCCAGCAGCCGGGGACAGGGGCCCCTCCCCCGCACAGATACGCAGTATTTT.

CDR3 amino acids: CASGLDLPAGGRPSTDTQYF. In DNA form, the CDR3 reads TGTGCTAGTGGTTTGGATCTCCCCGCGGGAGGTCGCCCGAGCACAGATACGCAGTATTTT. This chain connects TRBV12-5 to TRBJ2-3; 8 positions agree with TRBD2. V gave up 1 base and J gave up 0 bases; unmatched junction bases: 15. CDR1 LGHNT and CDR2 FRNRAP come from the germline V gene. This CDR3 contains 20 residues.

V is TRBV27 and J is TRBJ2-7; 8 nucleotides agree with TRBD1. Germline V lookup: CDR1 MNHEY, CDR2 SMNVEV (reference sequence). V shed 6 bases and J 3 bases; nucleotides not matched to a gene: 4. The CDR3 totals 13 residues. CDR3 bases: TGTGCCAGCAGCAGGGGGCTTGACTACGAGCAGTACTTC. Protein product: CASSRGLDYEQYF.

The rearrangement uses TRBV7-2 and TRBJ2-1; 7 nucleotides match TRBD2. The CDR3 has 16 residues. V lost 0 bases, J lost 7 bases, and 9 bases stayed unmatched. CDR1 is SGHTA, CDR2 FQGNSA, per germline. CDR3 in amino acids: CASSLAPLGGLNEQFF. The CDR3 DNA reads as TGTGCCAGCAGCTTAGCGCCTTTGGGAGGGTTAAATGAGCAGTTCTTC.

The chain recombines TRBV30 with TRBJ1-1, with 7 bases that match TRBD1. The junction had 2 bases not matched to a gene; V was cut back by 3 bases and J by 1 base. Germline loops: CDR1 GTSNPN, CDR2 SVGIG (reference sequence). CDR3 size: 13 residues. Here the CDR3 reads CAWRDRRNTEAFF. In DNA form, the CDR3 reads TGTGCCTGGAGGGACAGGAGGAACACTGAAGCTTTCTTT. The variable domain in full, completed from reference TRBV30 and TRBJ1-1, reads SQTIHQWPATLVQPVGSPLSLECTVEGTSNPNLYWYRQAAGRGLQLLFYSVGIGQISSEVPQNLSASRPQDRQFILSSKKLLLSDSGFYLCAWRDRRNTEAFFGQGTRLTVV.

CDR3 residues: CASSLAEPAGSNHEQYF. CDR3 nucleotide sequence: TGTGCCAGCAGCTTAGCCGAGCCTGCGGGCTCCAACCACGAGCAGTACTTC. The gene calls are TRBV7-2 and TRBJ2-7; a weak D match, TRBD2 (5 bases). This CDR3 spans 17 amino acids. Between the trimmed V and J ends, which lost 0 bases and 5 bases, there was a span of 20 bases. The V gene's germline CDR1 is SGHTA and CDR2 FQGNSA.

The chain carries TRBV11-2 and TRBJ2-3; D is uncertain. CDR3 length equals 16 residues. The V and J ends lost 1 base and 6 bases respectively, with 17 bases between them. Germline V lookup: CDR1 SGHAT, CDR2 FQNNGV. The CDR3 DNA sequence: TGTGCCAGCAGCTTAGGACTCCCGTTAAATCCGGATACGCAGTATTTT. Amino acids: CASSLGLPLNPDTQYF. The entire variable domain, with the rest obtained from reference TRBV11-2 and TRBJ2-3, is as follows: EAGVAQSPRYKIIEKRQSVAFWCNPISGHATLYWYQQILGQGPKLLIQFQNNGVVDDSQLPKDRFSAERLKGVDSTLKIQPAKLEDSAVYLCASSLGLPLNPDTQYFGPGTRLTVL.

This chain links TRBV19 with TRBJ2-5; no definite D call. The CDR3 has 23 amino acids. The V gene lost 2 bases and the J gene lost 1 base, with 35 bases spanning the gap. Germline V lookup: CDR1 LNHDA, CDR2 SQIVND (reference sequence). For the CDR3, the DNA is TGTGCCAGTAGTATAATGTTTTTCGGTTCGTGCCGTAGAGGCAGCCCCACCCAAGAGACCCAGTACTTC. Translated: CASSIMFFGSCRRGSPTQETQYF.

The chain couples TRBV6-5 to TRBJ1-4; 9 bases are a match to TRBD1. Trimming removed 5 bases from V and 4 bases from J; junction bases left unmatched: 5. The CDR3 runs to 15 residues. CDR1 is MNHEY, CDR2 SVGAGI, per germline. CDR3 sequence: CASSLQGANNEKLFF. In DNA form, the CDR3 reads TGTGCCAGCAGTCTACAGGGGGCGAATAATGAAAAACTGTTTTTT.

V gene TRBV9 combines with J gene TRBJ2-1, with 13 positions matching TRBD2. The ends lost 5 bases at V and 10 bases at J; junction bases unmatched: 12. The germline V gene has CDR1 SGDLS and CDR2 YYNGEE. CDR3 length: 16 amino acids. CDR3 nucleotides: TGTGCCAGCAGACCCCTCACTAGCGGGAGGGCCAGAGAGCAGTTCTTC. This translates into CASRPLTSGRAREQFF.

The genes are TRBV28 and TRBJ1-5, with 8 nucleotides matching TRBD1. Per germline, CDR1 MDHEN and CDR2 SYDVKM. V shed 6 bases, J shed 0 bases, and the junction held 10 bases outside the gene matches. The CDR3 sequence is 17 residues long. The DNA for the CDR3 is TGTGCCAGCAGGAGAGCAGGGGGCGCCCCTAGCAATCAGCCCCAGCATTTT. Its protein product is CASRRAGGAPSNQPQHF.